The TCR beta chain under discussion was sequenced for a study of PD-1 blockade in mismatch repair-deficient tumors. Study-level points and caveats: After pembrolizumab, tumor-resident clones rose rapidly, then generally contracted before radiologic responses.

Every patient had mismatch repair deficiency by PCR or immunohistochemistry. V lost 10 bases, J lost 0 bases, and 13 bases lay in between. The CDR3 runs 14 residues. CDR1 and CDR2 (germline): MNHNS, SASEGT. Only in-frame clones appear in the TCRdb table, and some are missing; sequencing was by immunoSEQ multiplex PCR. This sample has under 95,000 clones; approximately 80% occur once, and the top ten carry roughly 6%. Comment on this clone: Its antigen is as yet unknown.

This specimen consisted of peripheral blood, obtained 44 weeks after starting pembrolizumab. This TCR was sampled from an adult with mismatch repair-deficient cancer. V gene TRBV6-1 combines with J gene TRBJ1-5, with D possibly TRBD1 on 6 matching bases. DNA for the CDR3: TGTGCCACCCGGGACAAGAATAGCAATCAGCCCCAGCATTTT. Encoded protein: CATRDKNSNQPQHF.